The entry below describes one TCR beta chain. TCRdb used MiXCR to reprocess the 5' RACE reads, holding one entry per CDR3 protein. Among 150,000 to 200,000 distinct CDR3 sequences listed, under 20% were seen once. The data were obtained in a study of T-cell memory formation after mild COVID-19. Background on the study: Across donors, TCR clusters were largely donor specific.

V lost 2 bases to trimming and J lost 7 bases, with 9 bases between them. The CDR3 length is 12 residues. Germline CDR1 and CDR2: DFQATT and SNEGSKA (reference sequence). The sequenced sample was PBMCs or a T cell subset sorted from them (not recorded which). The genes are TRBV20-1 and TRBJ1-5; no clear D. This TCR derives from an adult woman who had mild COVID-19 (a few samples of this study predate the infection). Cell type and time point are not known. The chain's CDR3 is CSARMGLQPQHF. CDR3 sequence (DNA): TGCAGTGCTAGAATGGGTCTCCAGCCCCAGCATTTT.